This T cell receptor beta chain was profiled in a study of blood T cell repertoires in COVID-19. Whole-study context: Researchers got acute and convalescent COVID-19 samples from the United States, Italy and Spain. T cells, B-cell-depleted T cells, or PBMCs provided the cDNA or gDNA that served as material.

V was trimmed by 4 bases and J by 3 bases, leaving 4 bases between them. The CDR3 is 12 residues long. Study processing details: From reference gene primer amplification, estimates of nucleated cell counts were derived. Clones were read by immunoSEQ multiplex PCR, and TCRdb kept only the in-frame ones, dropping some. The V and J calls and the clone size are those of that table, but D and trimming were determined from the DNA. The data show tens of thousands of clones, with more than 65% seen just once and approximately 20% held by the top ten. Sample: peripheral blood. This rearrangement joins TRBV12-3 or TRBV12-4 to TRBJ2-4; D remains ambiguous. The receptor was isolated from a woman between 45 and 65 years old with acute or convalescent COVID-19. The CDR3 nucleotides are TGTGCCAGCAGTTCCAGCAAAAACATTCAGTACTTC. This encodes CASSSSKNIQYF.